This T cell receptor beta chain was captured by sequencing in a study of identical twins. The junction had 11 bases not matched to a gene; V was cut back by 6 bases and J by 7 bases. Germline lookup yields CDR1 SGHTA and CDR2 FQGNSA. CDR3 size: 14 residues. TCRdb called the 5' RACE reads again in MiXCR, with one record for every CDR3 protein. The sample lists 130,000 to 150,000 distinct CDR3 sequences, under 4.5% occurring once. This clonotype was recorded at least ten times. The TCR sequence derives from a man aged 18 to 30 in good health. Sequencing was performed on memory T cells sorted from blood. V usage is TRBV7-2 and J usage is TRBJ1-1; 7 positions match TRBD1. CDR3 bases: TGTGCCAGCAGACTCCGACAGGGAGGGGGTGAAGCTTTCTTT. Translation: CASRLRQGGGEAFF.